The subject of this entry is one TCR beta chain. Its specificity is not known. The sample is drawn from a study of STAT3 mutations in large granular lymphocyte leukemia. About the research overall: Canonical activating STAT3 mutations were detected in roughly half of the longitudinally sequenced T-LGLL patients. Overall study findings and caveats: Every T-LGLL patient had at least one immunodominant TCRbeta clonotype. In several patients, dominant TCR clone burden exceeded STAT3 mutant burden.

Germline CDR1 and CDR2: LNHDA and SQIVND (reference sequence). The CDR3 is 14 amino acids. With 3 bases clipped from V and 6 bases from J, the junction kept 7 bases outside the gene matches. Assay used: immunoSEQ multiplex PCR; TCRdb lists only in-frame clones, some missing. The sample lists 17,000 or so clones, 70% to 90% occurring once. This chain uses TRBV19 with TRBJ2-7; 8 nucleotides match TRBD1. Sequenced input: peripheral blood mononuclear cells. This clonotype originated in a man in his fifties with T-cell large granular lymphocyte leukemia. Some clones in this sample may be carry-over from other donors' samples. DNA for the CDR3: TGTGCCAGTAGTATTTTGGCAGGGGGCACCGAGCAGTACTTC. Protein product: CASSILAGGTEQYF.